These 11 T cell receptor beta chains were sequenced from one sample in a study of vaccination and CD4 T cells after COVID-19. Treatment in this sample: roughly nine-day PBMC culture with coronavirus spike peptide pools or control peptides (ViraFEST assay). An Oncomine TCR Beta short-read assay was used to sequence the DNA from cultured CD4+ T cells. MiXCR was run by TCRdb on the PCR reads, yielding one entry per CDR3 protein. In the table there are over 15,000 distinct CDR3 sequences, 53% of which are singletons. Their antigens remain unidentified. Sequencing was performed on CD4+ T cells from blood, cultured in vitro, taken before SARS-CoV-2 vaccination. These receptors were collected from a human donor who had recovered from COVID-19.

This sequence joins TRBV27 and TRBJ1-4, with 7 bases fitting TRBD1. The CDR3 extends over 16 amino acids. Germline lookup yields CDR1 MNHEY and CDR2 SMNVEV (reference sequence). Trimming cost V 4 bases and J 11 bases; bases outside gene matches: 16. The CDR3 spells CASSSHRAESQGKLFF. The CDR3 nucleotides read TGTGCCAGCAGTTCCCACCGGGCCGAATCACAGGGGAAACTGTTTTTT.

In its sample, this clonotype was seen a few times. The chain joins TRBV19 to TRBJ2-3; TRBD2 matches 9 bases. Germline trimming cut 4 bases from V and 4 bases from J; bases unmatched to any gene: 3. Germline CDR1 LNHDA, CDR2 SQIVND (reference sequence). The CDR3 runs 14 residues. CDR3 residues: CASSTGLASDTQYF. CDR3 nucleotide sequence: TGTGCCAGTAGTACGGGACTAGCTTCAGATACGCAGTATTTT.

V usage is TRBV18 and J usage is TRBJ1-6; 9 bases map to TRBD1. This CDR3 is 15 amino acids long. The junction had 2 bases not matched to a gene; V was cut back by 2 bases and J by 6 bases. CDR1 and CDR2 (germline): KGHSH, LQKENI. The CDR3 protein is CASSPDRGGNSPLHF. DNA of the CDR3: TGTGCCAGCTCACCAGACAGGGGGGGTAATTCACCCCTCCACTTT. Full variable domain (outside the CDR3, taken from reference TRBV18 and TRBJ1-6): NAGVMQNPRHLVRRRGQEARLRCSPMKGHSHVYWYRQLPEEGLKFMVYLQKENIIDESGMPKERFSAEFPKEGPSILRIQQVVRGDSAAYFCASSPDRGGNSPLHFGNGTRLTVT.

A few counts support this clonotype. The chain recombines TRBV20-1 with TRBJ2-2, with D possibly TRBD2 on 6 matching bases. The CDR3 is made up of 14 amino acids. The germline gives CDR1 DFQATT, CDR2 SNEGSKA (reference sequence). The ends were cut back, 1 base at V and 1 base at J, with 7 bases in the middle. CDR3 residues: CSARVSGNTGELFF. The CDR3 region has the DNA TGCAGTGCTAGAGTTAGCGGGAACACCGGGGAGCTGTTTTTT.

The chain recombines TRBV19 with TRBJ2-1; 9 bases line up with TRBD2. The CDR3 is 17 amino acids. In germline, CDR1 is LNHDA, CDR2 SQIVND (reference sequence). The V segment lost 4 bases and the J segment 6 bases; nucleotides outside the gene matches: 13. CDR3 DNA: TGTGCCAGTAGTACGGCTGGAGGCGGGAGGGCCAGCAATGAGCAGTTCTTC. Its translation is CASSTAGGGRASNEQFF. Filled out from reference TRBV19 and TRBJ2-1, the complete variable domain reads DGGITQSPKYLFRKEGQNVTLSCEQNLNHDAMYWYRQDPGQGLRLIYYSQIVNDFQKGDIAEGYSVSREKKESFPLTVTSAQKNPTAFYLCASSTAGGGRASNEQFFGPGTRLTVL.

The V and J genes are TRBV28 and TRBJ2-7; D is unresolved. The CDR3 consists of 13 residues. CDR1 and CDR2 from the germline V gene are MDHEN and SYDVKM. Trimming cost V 3 bases and J 2 bases, with 8 bases left between them. This CDR3 is CASSFGPTYEQYF. CDR3 DNA: TGTGCCAGCAGTTTTGGGCCAACCTACGAGCAGTACTTC.

As DNA, the CDR3 is TGTGCCAGCAGGGCCGGGACAGGGGCGTACGAGCAGTACTTC. Protein product: CASRAGTGAYEQYF. The chain recombines TRBV2 with TRBJ2-7, with TRBD1 identical over 10 bases. This CDR3 spans 14 amino acids. J was trimmed by 4 bases and V by 6 bases; bases with no gene match: 6. In germline, CDR1 is SNHLY, CDR2 FYNNEI.

The CDR3 is CASSLASSGPYEQYF. The CDR3 bases are TGTGCCAGCAGCTTAGCGAGCTCCGGGCCCTACGAGCAGTACTTC. V gene TRBV7-2 combines with J gene TRBJ2-7; D call uncertain. Per the germline V gene, CDR1 is SGHTA and CDR2 is FQGNSA. The CDR3 runs to 15 residues. Trimming removed 0 bases at V and 2 bases at J, with 11 bases between.

The chain combines TRBV5-4 with TRBJ2-5; 11 bases align to TRBD2. This CDR3 is built from 18 residues. Germline V gene lookup returns CDR1 SGHNT and CDR2 YYREEE (reference sequence). V trimming: 0 bases; J trimming: 1 base; junction bases outside the gene matches: 8. CDR3 sequence reads: CASSLVPRLAGRQETQYF. CDR3 sequence (DNA): TGTGCCAGCAGCTTGGTCCCCAGACTAGCGGGACGCCAAGAGACCCAGTACTTC.

This clonotype was seen more than once but under ten times. The chain has TRBV20-1 and TRBJ2-3; D gene unclear. Between the trimmed V and J ends, which lost 5 bases and 8 bases, there was a span of 26 bases. The CDR3 runs to 16 residues. Germline loops: CDR1 DFQATT, CDR2 SNEGSKA (reference sequence). In nucleotides, the CDR3 is TGCAGTGCTGAGCGCACCGGGCAAGATTCGTACGGTACGCAGTATTTT. As protein: CSAERTGQDSYGTQYF.

A single count supports this clonotype. The chain has TRBV9 and TRBJ2-3; 8 positions match TRBD2. This CDR3 is built from 16 residues. Germline loops: CDR1 SGDLS, CDR2 YYNGEE. Trimming cost V 6 bases and J 0 bases; bases outside gene matches: 9. Here the CDR3 reads CASTLAASTSTDTQYF. CDR3 nucleotides: TGTGCCAGCACACTAGCGGCCTCCACAAGCACAGATACGCAGTATTTT.